These 21 T cell receptor beta chains came from one sample sequenced in a study of blood T cell repertoires in COVID-19. Some clones are missing from TCRdb's copy, which holds only in-frame ones; the method was immunoSEQ multiplex PCR. This sample carries 200,000 to 250,000 clones, around 90% of them seen once, and the ten largest clones take roughly 1.5%. The specimen was peripheral blood. Receptor source: a young man with active or convalescent COVID-19.

This chain uses TRBV6-5 with TRBJ2-7; the match to TRBD2 covers 11 bases. V lost 4 bases and J lost 4; bases outside the gene matches: 6. The CDR3 is 15 residues long. CDR1 and CDR2 (germline): MNHEY, SVGAGI. The CDR3 nucleotides are TGTGCCAGCAGTTCCCAGACTAGCGGGAAGTACGAGCAGTACTTC. It is translated as CASSSQTSGKYEQYF.

The rearrangement links TRBV5-5 to TRBJ2-6; 7 bases fit TRBD1. Germline V gene sequence: CDR1 SGHKS, CDR2 YYEKEE (reference sequence). The ends lost 4 bases at V and 2 bases at J; junction bases unmatched: 6. This CDR3 contains 16 residues. The CDR3 protein is CASSPKTGTGANVLTF. In nucleotides, the CDR3 is TGTGCCAGCAGCCCGAAGACAGGGACTGGGGCCAACGTCCTGACTTTC.

The V and J genes are TRBV30 and TRBJ1-2; D is unresolved. This CDR3 contains 13 residues. V was trimmed by 0 bases and J by 8 bases, leaving 13 bases between them. The germline V gene encodes CDR1 GTSNPN and CDR2 SVGIG (reference sequence). CDR3 in amino acids: CAWSVQSPMGYTF. The CDR3 DNA reads as TGTGCCTGGAGTGTACAGTCGCCTATGGGCTACACCTTC.

V and J are TRBV27 and TRBJ1-5; 8 nucleotides match TRBD1. With V trimmed by 3 bases and J by 7 bases, 8 bases remained unmatched. The germline V gene has CDR1 MNHEY and CDR2 SMNVEV (reference sequence). The CDR3 runs to 15 residues. The CDR3 here is CASSLSGTGGQPQHF. In nucleotides, the CDR3 is TGTGCCAGCAGTTTGTCCGGGACAGGAGGCCAGCCCCAGCATTTT.

The sample holds one count of this clone. The CDR3 is CASSPDTTYEQYF. Written as DNA, the CDR3 is TGTGCCAGCAGCCCGGACACGACCTACGAGCAGTACTTC. V is TRBV5-6 and J is TRBJ2-7, with a possible D match to TRBD1 (5 bases). This CDR3 comprises 13 residues. The germline gives CDR1 SGHDT, CDR2 YYEEEE. The V end lost 4 bases, the J end lost 2 bases, and 10 bases lay between the germline ends.

This rearrangement joins TRBV7-2 to TRBJ1-1; 7 nucleotides align to TRBD1. Germline V lookup: CDR1 SGHTA, CDR2 FQGNSA. CDR3 size: 13 residues. The J segment lost 7 bases and the V segment lost 0 bases, leaving 2 bases of the junction unmatched. CDR3 nucleotides: TGTGCCAGCAGCTTAGCGCAGGGGGTTGAAGCTTTCTTT. Its translation: CASSLAQGVEAFF.

The chain couples TRBV5-6 to TRBJ1-5; 10 bases match TRBD1. This CDR3 region has 17 residues. The germline V gene encodes CDR1 SGHDT and CDR2 YYEEEE. J lost 7 bases, V lost 0 bases, and 10 bases had no gene match. The CDR3 nucleotides are TGTGCCAGCAGCTTGGGCGGGACAGGGGTAAGAGGGCAGCCCCAGCATTTT. Its translation is CASSLGGTGVRGQPQHF.

This chain links TRBV28 with TRBJ2-2; weak D call: TRBD2 (5 bases). V was shortened by 11 bases and J by 0 bases, with 13 bases between the two germline ends. The CDR3 is 14 amino acids. Germline V gene lookup returns CDR1 MDHEN and CDR2 SYDVKM. In DNA form, the CDR3 reads TGTGCCGGTGGAGGCCAGACGAACACCGGGGAGCTGTTTTTT. Translated, it gives CAGGGQTNTGELFF.

This clone was observed a single time. The V call is TRBV12-5, the J call TRBJ2-2; TRBD2 aligns across 13 bases. The germline V gene has CDR1 LGHNT and CDR2 FRNRAP. V shed 4 bases, J shed 5 bases, and the junction held 22 bases outside the gene matches. The CDR3 has 22 amino acids. CDR3 DNA sequence: TGTGCTAGTGGTTCCTCTCCCGGGACTAGCGGGACCACGATAAGGGTTACCGGGGAGCTGTTTTTT. Residues: CASGSSPGTSGTTIRVTGELFF. The whole variable domain, filled in from reference TRBV12-5 and TRBJ2-2, reads DARVTQTPRHKVTEMGQEVTMRCQPILGHNTVFWYRQTMMQGLELLAYFRNRAPLDDSGMPKDRFSAEMPDATLATLKIQPSEPRDSAVYFCASGSSPGTSGTTIRVTGELFFGEGSRLTVL.

V usage is TRBV11-2 and J usage is TRBJ2-1; 9 bases fit TRBD1. CDR1 and CDR2 (germline): SGHAT, FQNNGV. Trimming removed 5 bases from V and 7 bases from J; junction bases left unmatched: 0. The CDR3 has 12 residues. CDR3 residues: CASSDRGNEQFF. CDR3 nucleotide sequence: TGTGCCAGCAGCGACAGGGGGAATGAGCAGTTCTTC.

The rearrangement joins TRBV15 to TRBJ2-1, with 7 positions matching TRBD1. V was pared by 5 bases and J by 2 bases, with 6 bases of the junction left unmatched. The CDR3 has 15 residues. CDR1 and CDR2 (germline): LNHNV, YYDKDF (reference sequence). CDR3 nucleotides: TGTGCCACCAGCGGGGCTAGGGGGCCCTACAATGAGCAGTTCTTC. As protein: CATSGARGPYNEQFF.

This chain links TRBV19 with TRBJ1-1; a possible D gene is TRBD1 (5 bases). CDR1 is LNHDA and CDR2 is SQIVND in the germline V gene (reference sequence). This CDR3 spans 13 amino acids. V lost 10 bases, J lost 10 bases, and 22 bases lay in between. CDR3 region: CATTATGALGAFF. CDR3 nucleotides: TGTGCCACTACGGCCACTGGGGCGTTAGGAGCTTTCTTT. The entire variable domain, with the rest obtained from reference TRBV19 and TRBJ1-1, is as follows: DGGITQSPKYLFRKEGQNVTLSCEQNLNHDAMYWYRQDPGQGLRLIYYSQIVNDFQKGDIAEGYSVSREKKESFPLTVTSAQKNPTAFYLCATTATGALGAFFGQGTRLTVV.

The table lists this clone with a few counts. The rearrangement uses TRBV5-5 and TRBJ2-5, with a weak D call TRBD1 (6 bases). CDR1 SGHKS and CDR2 YYEKEE come from the germline V gene (reference sequence). Trimming removed 0 bases from V and 5 bases from J, with 14 bases in between. The CDR3 consists of 15 residues. The CDR3, as DNA: TGTGCCAGCAGCTTGGATACCACAGGGCGGGAGACCCAGTACTTC. Protein product: CASSLDTTGRETQYF.

The count of this clone is one. This chain links TRBV9 with TRBJ1-2; unclear D gene. Germline loops: CDR1 SGDLS, CDR2 YYNGEE. The CDR3 is 13 residues long. Trimming pared 0 bases from V and 5 bases from J, leaving 8 bases between. The CDR3 DNA is TGTGCCAGCAGCGTAGCGCAGGATTATGGCTACACCTTC. Encoded protein: CASSVAQDYGYTF.

The chain recombines TRBV12-3 or TRBV12-4 with TRBJ1-2; no definite D call. V lost 7 bases, J lost 5 bases, and 14 bases lay in between. CDR3 size: 13 residues. CDR3 DNA sequence: TGTGCCAGCACACCGAACGGCGGATATGGCTACACCTTC. Residues: CASTPNGGYGYTF.

The J gene is TRBJ2-1, the V gene TRBV18; 7 bases agree with TRBD1. The CDR3 consists of 15 residues. V shed 6 bases, J shed 3 bases, and the junction held 8 bases outside the gene matches. Germline lookup yields CDR1 KGHSH and CDR2 LQKENI. The CDR3, as DNA: TGTGCCAGCTCCTTGACAGGGATTGTCTACAATGAGCAGTTCTTC. It codes for CASSLTGIVYNEQFF.

V gene TRBV5-5 combines with J gene TRBJ2-7; 8 positions match TRBD1. After removal of 5 bases from V and 2 bases from J, the junction contained 9 bases not matched to a gene. Germline V CDR1 and CDR2: SGHKS, YYEKEE (reference sequence). CDR3 length: 15 amino acids. The chain's CDR3 is CASRTGAIPPYEQYF. CDR3 in DNA: TGTGCCAGCAGGACAGGGGCCATTCCCCCCTACGAGCAGTACTTC.

The chain employs TRBV29-1 and TRBJ2-2; 10 bases line up with TRBD2. This CDR3 region has 14 residues. CDR1 is SQVTM, CDR2 ANQGSEA, per germline. V was clipped by 3 bases and J by 5 bases; unmatched bases: 3. The CDR3 sequence is CSVEGLARTGELFF. The CDR3 bases are TGCAGCGTTGAGGGACTAGCGAGGACCGGGGAGCTGTTTTTT.

The chain combines TRBV9 with TRBJ2-7, with 9 bases lining up with TRBD2. CDR3 length equals 15 residues. The V gene's germline CDR1 is SGDLS and CDR2 YYNGEE. The trim removed 2 bases at V and 0 bases at J, leaving 3 bases unmatched. As DNA, the CDR3 is TGTGCCAGCAGCGTCGGCGGGAGGGTCTCCTACGAGCAGTACTTC. It is translated as CASSVGGRVSYEQYF.

In this sample, this clone turned up once. The chain is built from TRBV6-5 and TRBJ1-1; no clear D gene. CDR1 and CDR2 from the germline V gene are MNHEY and SVGAGI. This CDR3 spans 14 amino acids. V lost 7 bases and J lost 7, with 19 bases in between. CDR3 DNA: TGTGCCAGCACCGGGTTCGGGGATGCGGGTGAAGCTTTCTTT. Translating it yields CASTGFGDAGEAFF.

This clone was found a few times. The chain carries TRBV3-1 (or the pseudogene TRBV3-2) and TRBJ1-1; D not certain. V shed 6 bases and J shed 1 base, with 12 bases lying between them. Germline CDR1 reads LGHDT; CDR2 reads YNNKEL (reference sequence). The CDR3 consists of 14 residues. CDR3 bases: TGTGCCAGCAGTCTGGGTGCGGGGAACACTGAAGCTTTCTTT. Protein: CASSLGAGNTEAFF.